The entry below describes one T cell receptor beta chain. The data stem from a study of blood T cell repertoires in COVID-19. Study context: Material from acute and convalescent COVID-19 was sourced from the United States, Italy and Spain. T cells, B-cell-depleted T cells, or PBMCs provided the cDNA or gDNA that served as material.

How the authors handled the data: From reference gene primer amplification, estimates of nucleated cell counts were derived. The repertoire was sequenced with immunoSEQ multiplex PCR; TCRdb's copy has only in-frame clones and lacks some. V and J calls and clone size are copied from that table; D and trimming were computed from the DNA. The profile shows roughly 170,000 clones, 70% to 85% of them singletons. Germline V gene lookup returns CDR1 SQVTM and CDR2 ANQGSEA. V was pared by 7 bases and J by 6 bases, with 19 bases between. CDR3 length: 14 residues. The cohort comprised adults aged roughly 18 to 95 years residing in 20 to 25 US areas.

The gene calls are TRBV29-1 and TRBJ1-5; D is perhaps TRBD1 (5 bases). Sequences were obtained from PBMCs or T cells enriched from blood (not recorded which). This TCR was recovered from a man aged 45-65 years who had recovered from COVID-19. The CDR3 reads CSENDSPCTQPQHF. The CDR3 DNA is TGCAGCGAAAACGACAGCCCCTGCACTCAGCCCCAGCATTTT.